Sequencing of this TCR beta chain was carried out in a study of blood T cell repertoires in COVID-19. Across the study: From T cells, B-cell-depleted T cells, or PBMCs came the material, which was cDNA or gDNA.

Source study methods: Amplification from reference gene primers served as the basis for estimated nucleated cell counts. TCRdb's table, derived via immunoSEQ multiplex PCR, lists solely in-frame clones and lacks some. Clonal size and the V and J genes are those of that table, whereas D and trimming came from the DNA. This sample carries around 33,000 clones, less than 95% of them seen once, and the ten largest clones take roughly 19%. Germline-derived CDR1 and CDR2 are SNHLY and FYNNEI. V lost 0 bases, J lost 4 bases, and 9 bases lay in between. The CDR3 is made up of 15 amino acids. This chain connects TRBV2 to TRBJ2-2; D perhaps matches TRBD1 (6 bases). The sequence was collected from an older man with acute or convalescent COVID-19. The sequencing sample was made of peripheral blood. Here the CDR3 reads CASSEAWGRTGELFF. CDR3 in DNA: TGTGCCAGCAGTGAAGCCTGGGGGCGCACCGGGGAGCTGTTTTTT.